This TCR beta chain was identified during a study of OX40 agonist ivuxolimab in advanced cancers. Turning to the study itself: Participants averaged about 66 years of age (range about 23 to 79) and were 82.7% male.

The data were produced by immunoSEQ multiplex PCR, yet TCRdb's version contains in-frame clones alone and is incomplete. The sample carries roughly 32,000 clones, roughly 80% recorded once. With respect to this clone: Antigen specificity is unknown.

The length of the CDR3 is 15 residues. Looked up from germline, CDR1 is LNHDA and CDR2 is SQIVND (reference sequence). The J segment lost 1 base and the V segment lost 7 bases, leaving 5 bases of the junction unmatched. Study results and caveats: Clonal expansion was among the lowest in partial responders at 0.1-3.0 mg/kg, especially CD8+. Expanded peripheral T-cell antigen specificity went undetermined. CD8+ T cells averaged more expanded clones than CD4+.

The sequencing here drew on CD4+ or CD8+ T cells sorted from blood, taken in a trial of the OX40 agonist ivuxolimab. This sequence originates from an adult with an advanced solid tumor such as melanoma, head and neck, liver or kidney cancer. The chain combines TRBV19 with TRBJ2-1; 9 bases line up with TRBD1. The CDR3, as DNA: TGTGCCAGTACCCTAGGGACAGGGTCCTACAATGAGCAGTTCTTC. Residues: CASTLGTGSYNEQFF.